One and the same sample provided the 18 T cell receptor beta chains below, sequenced in a study of control samples from healthy donors and cancer patients. Using immunoSEQ multiplex PCR, the repertoire was profiled, and TCRdb retains in-frame clones only, with some absent. The table lists roughly 120,000 clones, approximately 90% of them singletons. Specimen: blood. Receptors were obtained from a woman younger than 30 in good health.

The genes are TRBV6-5 and TRBJ1-1, with TRBD1 as a possible D gene (5 bases). Germline values: CDR1 MNHEY, CDR2 SVGAGI. Deletions cut 3 bases from V and 1 base from J, with 6 bases between. This CDR3 has 13 residues. The DNA for the CDR3 is TGTGCCAGCAGTTATGGACAGAACACTGAAGCTTTCTTT. The encoded protein is CASSYGQNTEAFF.

CDR3 in DNA: TGTGCCAGCAGCTCGGGACTCTTGGGTGAAGCTTTCTTT. Encoded protein: CASSSGLLGEAFF. V is TRBV7-2 and J is TRBJ1-1; TRBD1 might be the D (5 bases). V was trimmed by 4 bases and J by 7 bases, leaving 13 bases between them. Germline CDR1 is SGHTA and CDR2 is FQGNSA. The CDR3 length is 13 residues.

The genes are TRBV7-2 and TRBJ2-5; 12 bases are a match to TRBD2. Germline V gene lookup returns CDR1 SGHTA and CDR2 FQGNSA. This CDR3 comprises 19 residues. V shed 0 bases and J 1 base; nucleotides not matched to a gene: 9. The CDR3 loop reads CASSLAPGLAGGPQETQYF. The DNA for the CDR3 is TGTGCCAGCAGCTTAGCCCCAGGGCTAGCGGGGGGGCCCCAAGAGACCCAGTACTTC.

The rearrangement links TRBV28 to TRBJ1-5; D gene uncertain. CDR1 and CDR2 from the germline V gene are MDHEN and SYDVKM. Between the trimmed V and J ends, which lost 6 bases and 0 bases, there was a span of 9 bases. This CDR3 region has 14 residues. The CDR3 loop is CASRGGYSNQPQHF. Written as DNA, the CDR3 is TGTGCCAGCAGGGGAGGTTATAGCAATCAGCCCCAGCATTTT.

To note about this clone: At the DNA level, this CDR3 is encoded by other sequences in the same sample as well. This chain uses TRBV3-1 (or the pseudogene TRBV3-2) with TRBJ2-7, with no clear D. CDR1 is LGHDT and CDR2 is YNNKEL in the germline V gene (reference sequence). This CDR3 is built from 11 residues. The V and J ends lost 1 base and 6 bases respectively, with 4 bases between them. CDR3: CASSQVGEQYF. Here the CDR3 DNA reads TGTGCCAGCAGCCAAGTTGGCGAGCAGTACTTC.

The chain uses TRBV3-1 (or the pseudogene TRBV3-2) and TRBJ1-3, with a tentative D call TRBD1 (5 bases). CDR3 length: 15 amino acids. The germline V gene has CDR1 LGHDT and CDR2 YNNKEL (reference sequence). V was cut by 4 bases and J by 3 bases, with 13 bases left in between. CDR3: CASSRGQGSGNTIYF. CDR3 nucleotides: TGTGCCAGCAGCCGAGGGCAGGGCAGTGGAAACACCATATATTTT.

The chain couples TRBV5-8 to TRBJ2-1; D is possibly TRBD2 (6 bases). The CDR3 is made up of 15 amino acids. Germline-derived CDR1 and CDR2 are SGHTS and YDEGEE. Deletions cut 7 bases from V and 4 bases from J, with 18 bases between. The CDR3 coding sequence is TGTGCCAGCGGTACGCCGGGACTTGGGTACAATGAGCAGTTCTTC. Protein sequence: CASGTPGLGYNEQFF.

V and J are TRBV6-1 and TRBJ2-3, with D tentatively TRBD2 (5 bases). Germline V gene lookup returns CDR1 MNHNS and CDR2 SASEGT. This CDR3 comprises 18 residues. Trimming left V 1 base short and J 0 bases short, with 17 bases between. CDR3 sequence (DNA): TGTGCCAGCAGTGAAGGCTGGCGGGCGGTACAAAGCACAGATACGCAGTATTTT. It translates to CASSEGWRAVQSTDTQYF.

The rearrangement joins TRBV6-6 to TRBJ2-7; D call uncertain. Between the trimmed V and J ends, which lost 10 bases and 2 bases, there was a span of 12 bases. From germline, CDR1 is MNHNY and CDR2 SVGAGI (reference sequence). The CDR3 is 12 residues long. CDR3 DNA sequence: TGTGCCACCTCGGCGGTAACCTACGAGCAGTACTTC. This sequence encodes CATSAVTYEQYF.

V usage is TRBV5-1 and J usage is TRBJ2-2; 11 nucleotides agree with TRBD2. CDR1 and CDR2 from the germline V gene are SGHRS and YFSETQ. With 2 bases clipped from V and 3 bases from J, the junction kept 6 bases outside the gene matches. There are 17 residues in the CDR3. The CDR3 nucleotides are TGCGCCAGCAGCTTCCAGACTAGCGGGGTATACACCGGGGAGCTGTTTTTT. This sequence encodes CASSFQTSGVYTGELFF.

The genes are TRBV24-1 and TRBJ2-7; D is possibly TRBD1 (6 bases). Germline V gene data show CDR1 as KGHDR and CDR2 as SFDVKD. The V end was cut by 1 base, the J end by 4 bases, with 13 bases between. CDR3 size: 15 residues. CDR3 in DNA: TGTGCCACCAGTGATTTATTGGACAGTCATTACGAGCAGTACTTC. It codes for CATSDLLDSHYEQYF.

The chain is built from TRBV27 and TRBJ2-5; D is unclear. The CDR3 length is 13 residues. Germline loops: CDR1 MNHEY, CDR2 SMNVEV (reference sequence). Trimming removed 5 bases at V and 5 bases at J, with 12 bases between. DNA of the CDR3: TGTGCCAGCAGTCCATCCTTGAAGGAGACCCAGTACTTC. As protein: CASSPSLKETQYF.

This clone was seen once. The chain combines TRBV27 with TRBJ1-2, with 9 positions matching TRBD1. This CDR3 comprises 15 residues. Trimming removed 6 bases from V and 3 bases from J; junction bases left unmatched: 8. CDR1 MNHEY and CDR2 SMNVEV come from the germline V gene (reference sequence). This chain's CDR3 is CASRGLGTGYYGYTF. For the CDR3, the DNA is TGTGCCAGCAGGGGACTCGGGACAGGGTACTATGGCTACACCTTC.

This rearrangement joins TRBV5-1 to TRBJ2-5; 10 nucleotides match TRBD2. This CDR3 has 16 residues. Trimming removed 4 bases from V and 5 bases from J; junction bases left unmatched: 11. The germline V gene encodes CDR1 SGHRS and CDR2 YFSETQ. CDR3 amino acids: CASSAGTSDPRETQYF. The CDR3 nucleotides read TGCGCCAGCAGCGCCGGGACTAGCGACCCCCGGGAGACCCAGTACTTC.

The chain uses TRBV15 and TRBJ2-5; no definite D call. This CDR3 has 18 residues. Germline-derived CDR1 and CDR2 are LNHNV and YYDKDF (reference sequence). V was cut by 0 bases and J by 5 bases, with 22 bases left in between. As DNA, the CDR3 is TGTGCCACCAGCAGAGATTCTGTTTGGTTAGGGATCAAGGAGACCCAGTACTTC. It encodes CATSRDSVWLGIKETQYF.

CDR3 region: CASSQDPVGARVGDNEQFF. As DNA, the CDR3 is TGTGCCAGCAGCCAAGACCCCGTTGGGGCTAGAGTAGGTGACAATGAGCAGTTCTTC. The rearrangement links TRBV4-2 to TRBJ2-1, with a weak D call TRBD1 (5 bases). This CDR3 spans 19 amino acids. V gave up 0 bases and J gave up 5 bases, with 23 bases separating them. The V gene's germline CDR1 is LGHNA and CDR2 YNFKEQ.

The V and J genes are TRBV30 and TRBJ1-4; no reliable D call. Germline CDR1 and CDR2: GTSNPN and SVGIG (reference sequence). V lost 0 bases and J 8 bases, leaving 10 bases between the germline ends. This CDR3 spans 13 amino acids. The CDR3 bases are TGTGCCTGGAGTGTTTCTTACGGAGAAAAACTGTTTTTT. Translating gives CAWSVSYGEKLFF.

This sequence joins TRBV6-6 and TRBJ1-1; 9 bases map to TRBD1. The trim removed 5 bases at V and 4 bases at J, leaving 8 bases unmatched. Germline V gene data show CDR1 as MNHNY and CDR2 as SVGAGI (reference sequence). There are 15 residues in the CDR3. The CDR3 protein is CASSPGTGLATEAFF. CDR3 nucleotides: TGTGCCAGCAGTCCCGGGACAGGGCTGGCCACTGAAGCTTTCTTT.